The sample holds one count of the clone carrying this T cell receptor beta chain. The CDR3 runs 16 residues. V lost 2 bases to trimming and J lost 5 bases, with 13 bases between them. Germline loops: CDR1 MNHEY, CDR2 SMNVEV (reference sequence). Original processing notes: It was from reference gene primer amplification that nucleated cell counts were estimated. Assay used: immunoSEQ multiplex PCR; TCRdb lists only in-frame clones, some missing. From that table come the V and J calls and clone size; the DNA was used to work out D and trimming. Of tens of thousands of clones in the sample, around 90% are singletons; the top ten hold roughly 1%. The sample belongs to a study of blood T cell repertoires in COVID-19.

This clonotype originated in a man in his 70s with acute or convalescent COVID-19. The specimen was peripheral blood. The chain is built from TRBV27 and TRBJ2-6; D not certain. Here the CDR3 reads CASSLRYGVRANVLTF. Here the CDR3 DNA reads TGTGCCAGCAGTTTACGTTACGGAGTAAGGGCCAACGTCCTGACTTTC.